A selection of T cell receptor beta chains follows, all from one sample in a study of response to subunit inactivated influenza vaccine. TCRdb re-called the RT-PCR reads with MiXCR, one entry per CDR3 protein. The data contain roughly 160,000 distinct CDR3 sequences, approximately 10% of them singletons. The sequenced sample was non-naive T cells sorted from PBMCs, obtained about 6 weeks after vaccination. The source of these receptors is a middle-aged man who received an inactivated influenza vaccine. The CDR3 runs from the conserved cysteine through the conserved F or W. D genes are given only for firm matches. Some rows mark clone size as missing; the rest say once, few, many or name a class of expanded clone.

V	J	size	D	DNA	CDR3
TRBV11-1	TRBJ2-1	few	TRBD2	TGTGCCAGCAGCTTACCATTAAGACTAGCGGGAGCACACAATGAGCAGTTCTTC	CASSLPLRLAGAHNEQFF
TRBV20-1	TRBJ1-4	few	TRBD1	TGCAGTGCTAGAGCAGGGGGCGCAAGGGAAAAACTGTTTTTT	CSARAGGAREKLFF
TRBV3-1	TRBJ2-1	few	NA	TGTGCCAGCAGCGGAATAGGAGGCGGACGGAATGAGCAGTTCTTC	CASSGIGGGRNEQFF
TRBV20-1	TRBJ2-5	few	TRBD1	TGCAGTGCTAGAAGGACAGGGGGTACCAAGAACTTC	CSARRTGGTKNF
TRBV29-1	TRBJ2-5	many	NA	TGCAGCGTTGAAGATCGTGGGGGGAGGCAAGAGACCCAGTACTTC	CSVEDRGGRQETQYF
TRBV7-8	TRBJ2-3	NA	NA	TGTGCCAGCAGCTTAGGGGGGACGAGCACAGATACGCAGTATTTT	CASSLGGTSTDTQYF
TRBV29-1	TRBJ2-3	many	TRBD2	TGCAGCGTTGTGGCGGGGGAGGCAGATACGCAGTATTTT	CSVVAGEADTQYF
TRBV4-1	TRBJ2-3	few	NA	TGCGCCAGCAGCCGTTCGGCAGGGGCAGATACGCAGTATTTT	CASSRSAGADTQYF
TRBV7-3	TRBJ2-2	many	TRBD2	TGTGCCAGCAGACCTAGCGGCGACACCGGGGAGCTGTTTTTT	CASRPSGDTGELFF
TRBV28	TRBJ2-7	few	TRBD1	TGTGCCAGCAGTTCAGGACAGGGCCCGTACGAGCAGTACTTC	CASSSGQGPYEQYF
TRBV15	TRBJ1-4	few	NA	TGTGCCACCAGCAGAGATGCGACAAAAAAACTGTTTTTT	CATSRDATKKLFF
TRBV5-1	TRBJ1-3	NA	NA	TGCGCCAGCAGCTTGAACTCCCTCGACTCCGGAAACACCATATATTTT	CASSLNSLDSGNTIYF
TRBV12-3/TRBV12-4	TRBJ2-7	NA	NA	TGTGCCAGCAGGGCCCCCTCGAGTTACGAGCAGTACTTC	CASRAPSSYEQYF
TRBV14	TRBJ2-5	few	NA	TGTGCCAGCAGCAAGTGGGGGACGAACCAAGAGACCCAGTACTTC	CASSKWGTNQETQYF
TRBV12-3/TRBV12-4	TRBJ1-1	many	TRBD1	TGTGCCAGCAGCAGGGGACAGGGGGGGGCTGAAGCTTTCTTT	CASSRGQGGAEAFF
TRBV11-2	TRBJ2-1	many	TRBD2	TGTGCCAGCAGCTTAGGGGGAGGGGCCCCTCCCAATGAGCAGTTCTTC	CASSLGGGAPPNEQFF
TRBV4-2	TRBJ2-7	NA	NA	TGTGCCAGCAGCCAAGACCCAGGGGGGAACTACGAGCAGTACTTC	CASSQDPGGNYEQYF
TRBV11-2	TRBJ2-5	NA	TRBD2	TGTGCCAGCAGCTTAGATCAGCGGGAGAGAGAGACCCAGTACTTC	CASSLDQRERETQYF
TRBV5-8	TRBJ1-1	NA	NA	TGTGCCAGCAGCTTGTATACGGTAGTCACTTATGAAGCTTTCTTT	CASSLYTVVTYEAFF
TRBV2	TRBJ2-1	NA	TRBD2	TGTGCCATCAGTATTCGGCTTAGCGGGAGAGCGGATTCCTACAATGAGCAGTTCTTC	CAISIRLSGRADSYNEQFF
TRBV5-4	TRBJ1-1	few	NA	TGTGCCAGCAGCTCGGGACTCCTGACTCGGGGCACTGAAGCTTTCTTT	CASSSGLLTRGTEAFF
TRBV25-1	TRBJ2-1	NA	NA	TGTGCCAGCAGTGCGGTTCAGGAGGGTAATGAGCAGTTCTTC	CASSAVQEGNEQFF
TRBV3-1	TRBJ2-7	few	TRBD1	TGTGCCAGCAGCCGCCGGGACAGGGGGTGGGAGCAGTACTTC	CASSRRDRGWEQYF
TRBV24-1	TRBJ2-4	many	TRBD2	TGTGCCACCAGTGACGGGACTAGCGGGCGCTCAACCAAAAACATTCAGTACTTC	CATSDGTSGRSTKNIQYF
TRBV29-1	TRBJ2-7	many	TRBD1	TGCAGCGTTGAATCGGACAGGGGGGGTTTCTACGAGCAGTACTTC	CSVESDRGGFYEQYF
TRBV7-2	TRBJ1-6	many	TRBD1	TGTGCCAGCAGCGAGGACAGGGGCCACCCCTATAATTCACCCCTCCACTTT	CASSEDRGHPYNSPLHF
TRBV12-3/TRBV12-4	TRBJ2-3	NA	NA	TGTGCCAGCAGTTACGGGAGGGGGCGGGATACGCAGTATTTT	CASSYGRGRDTQYF
TRBV30	TRBJ2-7	NA	NA	TGTGCCTGGAGTGTGTTGGTCGGACCGGGGGGACAGGTGGCCTACGAGCAGTACTTC	CAWSVLVGPGGQVAYEQYF
TRBV7-2	TRBJ2-7	many	NA	TGTGCCAGCAGCCACCGCGAGGGGTTTAGTTCCTACGAGCAGTACTTC	CASSHREGFSSYEQYF
TRBV2	TRBJ1-4	many	NA	TGTGCCAGCAGAGGATTACAAGGGGAAAAACTGTTTTTT	CASRGLQGEKLFF
TRBV5-5	TRBJ2-2	NA	TRBD2	TGTGCCAGCAGCCCCCCAGCGGGAGCAACCGGGGAGCTGTTTTTT	CASSPPAGATGELFF
TRBV4-1	TRBJ1-6	many	NA	TGCGCCAGCAGCTCGCGACAGCAGGGGCCCCTCCACTTT	CASSSRQQGPLHF
TRBV5-5	TRBJ2-3	many	NA	TGTGCCAGCAGCTTGGGGACAGACCTTCGAAGCACAGATACGCAGTATTTT	CASSLGTDLRSTDTQYF
TRBV12-3/TRBV12-4	TRBJ1-4	NA	NA	TGTGCCAGCAGTCCAAAGGCGGGAGAAAAACTGTTTTTT	CASSPKAGEKLFF
TRBV2	TRBJ2-7	NA	NA	TGTGCCAGCAGTCCCGGTGTGTGGGTCTCCTACGAGCAGTACTTC	CASSPGVWVSYEQYF
TRBV12-3/TRBV12-4	TRBJ2-3	many	TRBD1	TGTGCCAGCAGTTTGGGTCAGGGGGCTCAAGATACGCAGTATTTT	CASSLGQGAQDTQYF
TRBV30	TRBJ1-5	NA	TRBD1	TGTGCCTGGAGTATCGGGGACAGGGGGCAGCCCCAGCATTTT	CAWSIGDRGQPQHF
TRBV7-9	TRBJ2-3	NA	NA	TGTGCCAGCAGCTTAGGGGCCACAGATACGCAGTATTTT	CASSLGATDTQYF
TRBV7-2	TRBJ2-3	few	TRBD2	TGTGCCAGCAGCTTGGATAGCGGGGGGCTGGGTACGCAGTATTTT	CASSLDSGGLGTQYF
TRBV7-2	TRBJ1-6	NA	TRBD1	TGTGCCAGCAGCCCCAGGGGGCGGGATTCACCCCTCCACTTT	CASSPRGRDSPLHF
TRBV3-1	TRBJ2-5	NA	NA	TGTGCCAGCAGCCAGGGCTTAGTGGGCTCGGAGACCCAGTACTTC	CASSQGLVGSETQYF
TRBV13	TRBJ1-6	many	NA	TGTGCCAGCAGCTTAGATCGGGGCAGAAATAATTCACCCCTCCACTTT	CASSLDRGRNNSPLHF
TRBV3-1	TRBJ2-7	NA	TRBD1	TGTGCCAGCAGCTTGGGACAGAGTCTCTACGAGCAGTACTTC	CASSLGQSLYEQYF
TRBV29-1	TRBJ2-4	NA	NA	TGCAGCGTGGGCTACGGAAGGGCCAAAAACATTCAGTACTTC	CSVGYGRAKNIQYF
TRBV7-6	TRBJ2-7	NA	TRBD1	TGTGCCAGCAGCTTGGGGGTTACCGGGACAGGGGCGCTCGGCGAGCAGTACTTC	CASSLGVTGTGALGEQYF
TRBV6-5	TRBJ2-7	many	TRBD2	TGTGCCAGCAGTTACCAGCGGGGGAGCCCCTACGAGCAGTACTTC	CASSYQRGSPYEQYF
TRBV7-2	TRBJ2-3	NA	TRBD2	TGTGCCAGCAGCTTAAGCGGACTAGCGGCTACAATCACAGATACGCAGTATTTT	CASSLSGLAATITDTQYF
TRBV5-6	TRBJ2-2	many	NA	TGTGCCAGCAGCCTTACGCGACAGATTAGCACCGGGGAGCTGTTTTTT	CASSLTRQISTGELFF
TRBV4-1	TRBJ2-3	few	NA	TGCGCCAGCAGCCAGAGCTCTACAAGCACAGATACGCAGTATTTT	CASSQSSTSTDTQYF
TRBV5-1	TRBJ2-7	few	NA	TGCGCCAGCAGCTCTTGGGGGGACGAGCAGTACTTC	CASSSWGDEQYF
TRBV6-2/TRBV6-3	TRBJ1-1	NA	TRBD1	TGTGCCAGCAGTTTCAAAGCAGGGGGCTTTGGTGAAGCTTTCTTT	CASSFKAGGFGEAFF
TRBV20-1	TRBJ2-5	NA	NA	TGCAGTGCTAGAGATCCCAGGGGACCCCGGGAGACCCAGTACTTC	CSARDPRGPRETQYF
TRBV2	TRBJ2-1	many	TRBD2	TGTGCCAGCATTGTGGACCGGGGGGGCAATGAGCAGTTCTTC	CASIVDRGGNEQFF